Listed below are T cell receptor beta chains from one sample, sequenced in a study of cytomegalovirus exposure and HLA in healthy donors. The repertoire was sequenced with immunoSEQ multiplex PCR; TCRdb's copy has only in-frame clones and lacks some. The sample comprises 120,000 or so clones, under 90% of which are singletons, and approximately 3.8% rests with the top ten. The material sequenced was PBMCs. These receptors were taken from a woman aged 40 to 50 in good health and CMV-seropositive. The CDR3 runs from the conserved cysteine through the conserved F or W. The D gene is left open where the match is weak. Not every row has a clone size; where given, it reads once, few, many or a size class.

-	-	TRBV6-1	TRBJ2-7	CASSGTGIEQYF	TGTGCCAGCAGTGGTACAGGTATCGAGCAGTACTTC
-	TRBD2	TRBV28	TRBJ2-3	CASSLVREDGDTQYF	TGTGCCAGCAGTTTGGTCCGGGAGGATGGAGATACGCAGTATTTT
-	-	TRBV5-4	TRBJ2-5	CASSFQGRETQYF	TGTGCCAGCAGCTTTCAGGGAAGAGAGACCCAGTACTTC
-	-	TRBV29-1	TRBJ2-1	CSGRRGGNEQFF	TGCAGCGGACGGAGGGGGGGCAATGAGCAGTTCTTC
-	TRBD2	TRBV18	TRBJ2-2	CASSPLSLAGVTAGELFF	TGTGCCAGCTCACCACTATCTCTAGCGGGAGTGACCGCCGGGGAGCTGTTTTTT
-	-	TRBV6-5	TRBJ1-2	CASSYSQDYGYTF	TGTGCCAGCAGTTACTCGCAGGATTATGGCTACACCTTC
-	-	TRBV18	TRBJ2-3	CASSRLTRTDTQYF	TGTGCCAGCTCACGACTCACACGGACAGATACGCAGTATTTT
once	TRBD1	TRBV12-5	TRBJ2-7	CASGLILSDRHEQYF	TGTGCTAGTGGTTTGATCCTCTCGGACAGGCACGAGCAGTACTTC
-	-	TRBV6-5	TRBJ2-1	CASSSPTVNSYNEQFF	TGTGCCAGCAGTTCCCCAACAGTAAACTCCTACAATGAGCAGTTCTTC
-	-	TRBV5-5	TRBJ2-3	CASSPAVGRGIDTQYF	TGTGCCAGCAGCCCTGCCGTCGGGAGAGGTATAGATACGCAGTATTTT
-	-	TRBV19	TRBJ1-3	CASSILIASGTRSTIYF	TGTGCCAGTAGTATACTCATTGCCTCCGGGACAAGAAGCACCATATATTTT
-	TRBD1	TRBV9	TRBJ2-7	CASSGGPHRGYEQYF	TGTGCCAGCAGCGGAGGCCCTCACAGGGGATACGAGCAGTACTTC
once	TRBD1	TRBV30	TRBJ2-1	CAWRTTGSGSYNEQFF	TGTGCCTGGAGGACGACAGGGAGTGGGTCCTACAATGAGCAGTTCTTC
-	TRBD2	TRBV12-5	TRBJ2-1	CASGSSSGRDNEQFF	TGTGCTAGTGGCTCTTCTAGCGGGAGAGACAATGAGCAGTTCTTC
-	-	TRBV6-1	TRBJ1-1	CASSQGTVLGAFF	TGTGCCAGCAGTCAAGGGACCGTACTAGGAGCTTTCTTT
-	-	TRBV7-7	TRBJ2-5	CASSSSPQETQYF	TGTGCTAGCAGCTCTAGCCCTCAAGAGACCCAGTACTTC
-	-	TRBV2	TRBJ2-3	CASSEGWGLSLSTDTQYF	TGTGCCAGCAGTGAAGGGTGGGGACTGTCATTAAGCACAGATACGCAGTATTTT
-	TRBD2	TRBV25-1	TRBJ2-3	CASSESTSGASSTDTQYF	TGTGCCAGCAGTGAATCTACTAGCGGGGCCTCTAGCACAGATACGCAGTATTTT
-	TRBD1	TRBV5-1	TRBJ1-2	CASSLRSIRTGGFFYGYTF	TGCGCCAGCAGCTTGAGGAGTATTAGGACAGGGGGATTCTTCTATGGCTACACCTTC
-	TRBD1	TRBV5-1	TRBJ2-5	CASSLVATGGGETQYF	TGCGCCAGCAGCTTGGTGGCGACAGGGGGCGGGGAGACCCAGTACTTC
-	TRBD2	TRBV10-1	TRBJ2-1	CASSLLAGGGEQFF	TGCGCCAGCAGTCTACTAGCGGGAGGTGGGGAGCAGTTCTTC
-	-	TRBV27	TRBJ1-6	CASRGGLGNNSPLHF	TGTGCCAGCAGGGGGGGTCTGGGCAATAATTCACCCCTCCACTTT
once	-	TRBV7-3	TRBJ2-3	CASSPNPRSGSDTQYF	TGTGCCAGCAGCCCAAATCCGAGGTCCGGGTCAGATACGCAGTATTTT
-	-	TRBV28	TRBJ2-1	CASSLPEIEQFF	TGTGCCAGCAGTTTACCGGAGATTGAGCAGTTCTTC
once	TRBD2	TRBV10-1	TRBJ2-3	CASSERGSGRTDTQYF	TGCGCCAGCAGTGAGAGGGGTAGCGGGAGGACAGATACGCAGTATTTT
-	-	TRBV30	TRBJ1-5	CAWGNGGNQPQHF	TGTGCCTGGGGCAACGGAGGCAATCAGCCCCAGCATTTT
-	-	TRBV4-3	TRBJ2-1	CASSQAEGTGGGNEQFF	TGCGCCAGCAGCCAAGCTGAAGGGACCGGGGGTGGGAATGAGCAGTTCTTC
-	-	TRBV4-2	TRBJ1-2	CASSQVQSGTQTRGYTF	TGTGCCAGCAGCCAGGTACAATCCGGGACACAAACGCGCGGCTACACCTTC
-	TRBD2	TRBV4-2	TRBJ2-1	CASSLRGTSGGNEQFF	TGTGCCAGCAGCCTCCGAGGGACTAGCGGAGGGAATGAGCAGTTCTTC
-	-	TRBV4-1	TRBJ2-6	CASSQLGLPGANVLTF	TGCGCCAGCAGCCAACTAGGACTCCCTGGGGCCAACGTCCTGACTTTC
-	-	TRBV27	TRBJ1-2	CASSSPGNYGYTF	TGTGCCAGCAGTTCCCCCGGTAACTATGGCTACACCTTC
-	-	TRBV28	TRBJ1-1	CASSLTGNTEAFF	TGTGCCAGCAGTTTAACAGGGAACACTGAAGCTTTCTTT
-	-	TRBV29-1	TRBJ1-2	CSVEGYRVDGYTF	TGCAGCGTTGAAGGTTACAGGGTCGATGGCTACACCTTC
-	-	TRBV27	TRBJ2-7	CASSHVPRDEQYF	TGTGCCAGCAGCCACGTCCCCAGGGACGAGCAGTACTTC
-	TRBD1	TRBV19	TRBJ2-2	CASSMRGLPTGELFF	TGTGCCAGTAGTATGAGGGGGCTTCCCACCGGGGAGCTGTTTTTT